One and the same sample provided the 21 T cell receptor beta chains below, sequenced in a study of blood T cells in healthy people across ages. The use of a sample-barcoded 5' primer and a J-beta primer mix characterized a second PCR of about 6 to 12 cycles. TCRdb reprocessed the 5' RACE reads via MiXCR and lists one record per CDR3 protein. The data contain over 600,000 distinct CDR3 sequences, about half of them singletons. Specimen: blood. These receptors were taken from a man at least 80 years old in good health.

A word on this clonotype: One base away lies a much larger clone, so this may be a sequencing read error. J is TRBJ2-7 and V is TRBV7-2, with D unresolved. The J call is doubtful: the DNA matches TRBJ2-5 better. This CDR3 spans 13 amino acids. From germline, CDR1 is SGHTA and CDR2 FQGNSA. CDR3 region: CAISTVAVETQYF. For the CDR3, the DNA is TGTGCCATCAGCACTGTAGCTGTGGAGACCCAGTACTTC.

This clonotype has only a few counts. The V and J genes are TRBV7-2 and TRBJ2-7; the D gene is possibly TRBD2 (6 bases). The CDR3 consists of 14 residues. The germline CDR1 and CDR2 sequences are SGHTA and FQGNSA. The V and J ends lost 1 base and 6 bases respectively, with 13 bases between them. The CDR3 reads CASSLGRLVGEQYF. As DNA, the CDR3 is TGTGCCAGCAGCTTAGGGCGACTAGTAGGCGAGCAGTACTTC.

This clonotype was observed at least ten times. This chain links TRBV7-3 with TRBJ2-1; the D is unclear. V lost 5 bases and J lost 6, with 8 bases in between. Germline CDR1 SGHTA, CDR2 FQGTGA. The CDR3 runs to 12 residues. The CDR3 here is CASSISLNEQFF. The CDR3 coding sequence is TGTGCCAGCAGCATAAGCCTCAATGAGCAGTTCTTC.

This sequence joins TRBV3-1 and TRBJ2-7; 8 bases are shared with TRBD1. The CDR3 totals 14 residues. The V segment lost 4 bases and the J segment 6 bases; nucleotides outside the gene matches: 8. Germline V gene lookup returns CDR1 LGHDT and CDR2 YNNKEL (reference sequence). CDR3 in amino acids: CASSPGQAIAEQYF. CDR3 in DNA: TGTGCCAGCAGCCCGGGACAGGCAATCGCCGAGCAGTACTTC.

This chain links TRBV6-6 with TRBJ1-5; no clear D. The CDR3 covers 13 residues. V was shortened by 2 bases and J by 4 bases, with 6 bases between the two germline ends. The V gene's germline CDR1 is MNHNY and CDR2 SVGAGI (reference sequence). The CDR3 loop reads CASSYRGNQPQHF. The DNA for the CDR3 is TGTGCCAGCAGTTACAGAGGAAATCAGCCCCAGCATTTT.

V is TRBV7-2 and J is TRBJ2-5, with D perhaps matching TRBD2 (6 bases). The germline V gene has CDR1 SGHTA and CDR2 FQGNSA. Trimming stripped 5 bases from V and 11 bases from J, with 30 bases between. This CDR3 has 17 residues. The CDR3 coding sequence is TGTGCCAGCAGCCGACGCGGGACCCTAAGCTCCTACAATGAGCAGTACTTC. As protein: CASSRRGTLSSYNEQYF.

This clonotype was picked up a small number of times. J is TRBJ2-5 and V is TRBV7-2; D not resolved. This CDR3 region has 14 residues. The V gene lost 1 base and the J gene lost 5 bases, with 11 bases spanning the gap. Germline-derived CDR1 and CDR2 are SGHTA and FQGNSA. CDR3 sequence: CASSLGALRETQYF. The CDR3, as DNA: TGTGCCAGCAGCTTAGGGGCGTTGAGGGAGACCCAGTACTTC.

This clonotype was seen just once. The rearrangement uses TRBV7-2 and TRBJ2-1; 8 bases line up with TRBD1. Trimming removed 5 bases from V and 5 bases from J; junction bases left unmatched: 8. Germline V gene sequence: CDR1 SGHTA, CDR2 FQGNSA. CDR3 length equals 15 residues. The CDR3 region has the DNA TGTGCCAGCAGCCAGGACAGGGTACCCCACAATGAGCAGTTCTTC. Its translation is CASSQDRVPHNEQFF.

Regarding this clonotype: A much larger clone sits a single nucleotide away, making a read error possible. The genes are TRBV4-3 and TRBJ2-1; D is ambiguous. This CDR3 region has 13 residues. Germline V gene sequence: CDR1 LGHNA, CDR2 YSLEER. The germline V and J ends were trimmed by 2 bases and 5 bases, with 7 bases remaining between them. This CDR3 reads CASSQHGHNEQFF. CDR3 coding DNA: TGCGCCAGCAGCCAACATGGGCACAATGAGCAGTTCTTC.

This chain uses TRBV7-3 with TRBJ2-3, with D tentatively TRBD2 (6 bases). Trimming took 5 bases from V and 3 from J, leaving 21 bases between them. The CDR3 covers 17 residues. The germline V gene has CDR1 SGHTA and CDR2 FQGTGA. DNA of the CDR3: TGTGCCAGCAGCCCAAGACCCACCCCGGGGGTTACAGATACGCAGTATTTT. It yields the protein CASSPRPTPGVTDTQYF. The variable domain in full, with the rest retrieved from reference TRBV7-3 and TRBJ2-3, is GAGVSQTPSNKVTEKGKYVELRCDPISGHTALYWYRQSLGQGPEFLIYFQGTGAADDSGLPNDRFFAVRPEGSVSTLKIQRTERGDSAVYLCASSPRPTPGVTDTQYFGPGTRLTVL.

J is TRBJ2-1 and V is TRBV30; 8 bases match TRBD1. Per the germline V gene, CDR1 is GTSNPN and CDR2 is SVGIG (reference sequence). This CDR3 comprises 17 residues. V lost 2 bases, J lost 2 bases, and 11 bases stayed unmatched. As DNA, the CDR3 is TGTGCCTGGAGTACCTCAGGGGGCATCCGAACCTACAATGAGCAGTTCTTC. It yields the protein CAWSTSGGIRTYNEQFF.

The chain combines TRBV29-1 with TRBJ2-1; 8 bases align to TRBD2. CDR3 size: 14 residues. The germline CDR1 and CDR2 sequences are SQVTM and ANQGSEA. Trimming at V came to 8 bases and at J to 7 bases, leaving 13 bases not matched to a gene. This chain's CDR3 is CSLRGTSEWNEQFF. DNA of the CDR3: TGCAGCCTAAGGGGGACTAGTGAGTGGAATGAGCAGTTCTTC.

The chain joins TRBV5-1 to TRBJ2-4, with 9 bases lining up with TRBD1. Gene TRBJ2-7 matches the end of the DNA better, so the J call may be wrong. This CDR3 is 14 amino acids long. Germline V CDR1 and CDR2: SGHRS, YFSETQ. The CDR3 nucleotides are TGCGCCAGCAGCTCGAGGGACAGGGTTCACGAGCAGTACTTC. Protein: CASSSRDRVHEQYF.

In the case of this clonotype: The junction and the germline gene differ at one end; a read error may be behind it. V usage is TRBV5-5 and J usage is TRBJ2-4; the D is unclear. The better agreement between TRBJ2-7 and the DNA end casts doubt on the J call. The CDR3 contains 13 residues. Germline lookup yields CDR1 SGHKS and CDR2 YYEKEE (reference sequence). CDR3 protein: CANSLTSPYEQYF. The CDR3 DNA reads as TGTGCCAACAGCTTGACATCTCCCTACGAGCAGTACTTC.

The V gene is TRBV18, the J gene TRBJ2-3; D is unresolved. Deletions cut 2 bases from V and 4 bases from J, with 10 bases between. This CDR3 is 14 amino acids long. In germline, CDR1 is KGHSH, CDR2 LQKENI. DNA for the CDR3: TGTGCCAGCTCACCAACCTTGGGTGCAGATACGCAGTATTTT. It specifies CASSPTLGADTQYF.

The J gene is TRBJ2-1, the V gene TRBV7-3, with 10 bases that match TRBD2. The V gene's germline CDR1 is SGHTA and CDR2 FQGTGA. J gave up 1 base and V 5 bases, and 14 bases lay outside the gene matches. The CDR3 spans 19 residues. CDR3 residues: CASSPFARASGRSYNEQFF. DNA for the CDR3: TGTGCCAGCAGCCCCTTCGCCCGGGCTAGCGGGAGATCCTACAATGAGCAGTTCTTC.

There are a few counts of this clonotype. The chain combines TRBV10-3 with TRBJ2-5, with TRBD2 as a possible D gene (6 bases). The germline V gene encodes CDR1 ENHRY and CDR2 SYGVKD. The length of the CDR3 is 13 residues. Trimming removed 8 bases from V and 5 bases from J, with 15 bases in between. The CDR3: CAIWRGGAETQYF. For the CDR3, the DNA is TGTGCCATCTGGCGGGGAGGAGCGGAGACCCAGTACTTC.

This clonotype was found a few times. This chain joins TRBV28 and TRBJ1-1; D call uncertain. V dropped 10 bases and J dropped 3 bases, with 12 bases sitting between them. The CDR3 runs 12 residues. Germline-derived CDR1 and CDR2 are MDHEN and SYDVKM. The CDR3 nucleotides are TGTGCCACCCAACCGATCGACACTGAAGCTTTCTTT. Protein product: CATQPIDTEAFF. The whole variable domain, remainder taken from reference TRBV28 and TRBJ1-1, is DVKVTQSSRYLVKRTGEKVFLECVQDMDHENMFWYRQDPGLGLRLIYFSYDVKMKEKGDIPEGYSVSREKKERFSLILESASTNQTSMYLCATQPIDTEAFFGQGTRLTVV.

In the case of this clonotype: A much larger clone lies one base from this, so it may be a read error. CDR3 loop: CASSPGLAGLSETQFF. Written as DNA, the CDR3 is TGCGCCAGCAGCCCGGGACTAGCGGGACTCTCAGAGACCCAGTTCTTC. This sequence joins TRBV5-1 and TRBJ2-1, with 13 bases fitting TRBD2. The CDR3 is 16 amino acids. Germline CDR1 and CDR2: SGHRS and YFSETQ. Trimming cost V 4 bases and J 13 bases; bases outside gene matches: 14.

Details on this clonotype: The junction shows a germline mismatch at one end, possibly a read error. CDR3 DNA: TGTGCCAGCAGCGTAGCGGGGGACAACTACGAGCAGTACTTC. Encoded protein: CASSVAGDNYEQYF. The chain carries TRBV7-6 and TRBJ2-5, with 9 bases lining up with TRBD2. The J call may be wrong; the DNA end is better matched by TRBJ2-7. The germline V gene has CDR1 SGHVS and CDR2 FNYEAQ. There are 14 residues in the CDR3.

The genes are TRBV20-1 and TRBJ2-1; TRBD2 matches at 7 bases. The trim removed 5 bases at V and 0 bases at J, leaving 4 bases unmatched. The length of the CDR3 is 14 residues. Germline V gives CDR1 DFQATT, CDR2 SNEGSKA (reference sequence). CDR3 in amino acids: CSALAESSYNEQFF. The DNA of the CDR3 is TGCAGTGCTCTAGCGGAAAGCTCCTACAATGAGCAGTTCTTC.